The clone carrying this T cell receptor beta chain was seen only a few times. The antigen is not known. Sorting defined naive CD8 T cells as CD8+CD4-CCR7+CD45RA+. These data belong to a study of molecular identifiers for immune sequencing clone quantification. Regarding the study as a whole: Spiked TCR RNA from one Jurkat cell reportedly showed up when mixed among 850,000 to 1,000,000 naive cells.

TCRdb re-derived calls from the PCR reads in MiXCR, one entry per CDR3 protein. This table holds around 70,000 distinct CDR3 sequences, around a sixth found once. Trimming cost V 4 bases and J 6 bases, with 7 bases left between them. This CDR3 is built from 12 residues. The TCR originated in a human donor in good health. Some libraries in this study had Jurkat cell RNA spiked in. Specimen: naive CD8+ T cells from blood, with Jurkat cell RNA spiked in. The sample's subset: FACS-sorted CD8+CD4-CCR7+CD45RA+ naive T cells. The chain is built from TRBV12-3 or TRBV12-4 and TRBJ2-1, with D unclear. The CDR3: CASSWSVNEQFF. The CDR3 nucleotides read TGTGCCAGCAGTTGGAGCGTCAATGAGCAGTTCTTC.